A single T cell receptor (beta chain) is shown here with its context. Its antigen is unknown. No base qualities exist here, and no much larger clone lies one base off it. These data come from a study of CD4 T cells in relation to SARS-CoV-2 and coronaviruses (dated by TCRdb to the early 2020s). Background on the whole study: The ViraFEST assay cultured PBMCs with antigen for more than nine days, then sequenced TCR beta CDR3s to find antigen-specific clonal expansions. The negative reference condition was either a culture with an HIV-1 Nef peptide pool or a culture with no peptide. Shared crossreactive spike epitopes were mapped to their HLA restriction using patient-derived lymphoblastoid cell lines. At the level of individual TCR clonotypes, the study evaluated whether memory CD4+ T cells crossreact between the spike proteins of SARS-CoV-2 and those of common cold coronaviruses. The Adaptive Biotechnologies TCR-sequencing kit was used to sequence samples from three pre-COVID donors and the naive versus memory experiments, whereas other data were Illumina-based. Expansion assays from other donors in the study were sequenced with a different, Illumina-based TCR-beta assay. Overall study results and their limits: Because the crossreactivity analysis focused on spike protein, crossreactivity against other viral proteins was not assessed. In around three fifths of donors, memory CD4+ clonotypes turned up that crossrecognized SARS-CoV-2 and at least one common cold coronavirus spike. Compared with monoreactive clones, crossreactive clones had significantly weaker SARS-CoV-2-driven expansion, a result consistent with antigenic imprinting. Small numbers of patients and of tested TCRs limited the study. Pre-pandemic and post-infection samples were not both contributed by any donor, so tracing of the source of pre-existing responses was limited.

Trimming removed 5 bases from V and 6 bases from J, leaving 13 bases between the germline ends. Looking up the germline V gene yields CDR1 SNHLY and CDR2 FYNNEI. From cysteine to phenylalanine, the CDR3 is 14 amino acids long. Only CDR3 DNA is held: 42 bases, read in frame from base 1. CD4+ T cells from unexposed donors were collected before the COVID-19 pandemic (2011-2018). The EasySep CD4+ T cell isolation kit was used to isolate CD4+ T cells once the cultures had run for 9 to 11 days. As far as cell numbers permitted, CD4+ T cells from unexposed donors were tested for reactivity against SARS-CoV-2 S and N as well as four spike pools from common cold coronaviruses. Each well received two million PBMCs, cultured in IMDM supplemented with roughly 5.3% human AB serum and about 10 IU/ml IL-2. Half of the culture medium was replaced with fresh IL-2-containing medium on days 3 and 7. Each peptide culture condition was generally run in triplicate replicate wells. The leukapheresis product used for the unexposed donors was purchased from a commercial source. Ficoll-Paque PLUS gradient centrifugation was used to isolate PBMCs from leukapheresis product or whole blood. PBMCs were either cryopreserved at -140°C or used fresh in the expansion assay. The QIAamp Micro DNA Kit was used to extract genomic DNA from the CD4+ T cells.

Library construction relied on the immunoSEQ multiplex PCR assay. As for the original processing: During preprocessing, nonproductive sequences were discarded, as were any CDR3s that did not begin with C, did not end with F or W, or were shorter than 7 amino acids. Antigen-specific clonotypes were called with the MANAFEST web app, based on expansion relative to reference and other culture wells. A clone counted as positive if significantly expanded in 2 of 3 replicate wells versus the reference culture at FDR below 0.05. Positive clones also required significant expansion versus all other tandem wells and an odds ratio above 5. After three terminal residues were trimmed from each end, CDR3 homology was quantified as pairwise Levenshtein distance using the stringdist R package. The source is immuneACCESS, and TCRdb retained only in-frame sequences with V and J called. Part of the clones is not carried over; for the studies checked, unresolved V genes explain less than half of this, and the remainder is unexplained. V and J calls and clone size follow that table, whereas D and trimming were derived from the DNA. The sample table holds around 16,000 clones, of which 76% were seen once. Together, the top ten hold approximately 25% of the sample.

The receptor's source is a human donor in good health. The chain joins TRBV2 to TRBJ2-2; the D gene is possibly TRBD1, with 6 bases matching. The source material was CD4+ T cells from PBMCs, cultured in vitro. CDR3 sequence: CASSYKQGAGELFF. The DNA sequence is as follows: TGTGCCAGCAGTTACAAACAGGGTGCCGGGGAGCTGTTTTTT.